The 9 T cell receptor beta chains below all came from one sample that was sequenced in a study of shared clonotypes between healthy human individuals. The protocol was immunoSEQ multiplex PCR, while the TCRdb copy is restricted to in-frame clones and leaves out a portion. The sample has 2 million to 2.5 million clones; 85% to 95% are singletons. Input material: naive CD4+ T cells from PBMCs. Subset: CD45RA+ positively selected. These receptors were taken from a man younger than 35 in good health. Some clones in this sample may be carry-over from other donors' samples.

With regard to this clone: Other DNA sequences of this sample code for an identical CDR3. This sequence joins TRBV5-1 and TRBJ2-2; D is possibly TRBD1 (6 bases). Germline V lookup: CDR1 SGHRS, CDR2 YFSETQ. The CDR3 length is 16 residues. Trimming shortened V by 0 bases and J by 1 base, and 10 bases separated the two germline ends. The CDR3 nucleotides are TGCGCCAGCAGCTTGGAGGCCAGGGGGAACACCGGGGAGCTGTTTTTT. Translated: CASSLEARGNTGELFF.

The chain links TRBV4-1 to TRBJ1-4; a weak D match, TRBD1 (5 bases). This CDR3 is built from 14 residues. Germline V gene lookup returns CDR1 MGHRA and CDR2 YSYEKL. Trimming took 3 bases from V and 7 from J, leaving 12 bases between them. The CDR3 nucleotides read TGCGCCAGCAGCCAGATAGTCAGGGTTGAAAAACTGTTTTTT. Its protein product is CASSQIVRVEKLFF.

V gene TRBV6-1 combines with J gene TRBJ2-7, with TRBD1 matching over 9 bases. This CDR3 contains 15 residues. After removal of 5 bases from V and 7 bases from J, the junction contained 12 bases not matched to a gene. Germline V gives CDR1 MNHNS, CDR2 SASEGT. The CDR3 DNA follows: TGTGCCAGCAGTCAACCGGGACAGGGCCAAGGGGAGCAGTACTTC. It encodes CASSQPGQGQGEQYF.

The gene calls are TRBV30 and TRBJ2-2; 7 nucleotides match TRBD2. Germline V lookup: CDR1 GTSNPN, CDR2 SVGIG (reference sequence). CDR3 size: 15 residues. V lost 1 base, J lost 6 bases, and 8 bases stayed unmatched. This chain's CDR3 is CAWSESGTPAGELFF. The CDR3 DNA sequence: TGTGCCTGGAGTGAGAGCGGGACTCCCGCCGGGGAGCTGTTTTTT.

This chain links TRBV27 with TRBJ2-4; 14 bases match TRBD2. Germline lookup yields CDR1 MNHEY and CDR2 SMNVEV (reference sequence). This CDR3 contains 17 residues. Trimming cost V 4 bases and J 10 bases; bases outside gene matches: 12. The CDR3 spells CASSSRTSGRLLSIQYF. CDR3 bases: TGTGCCAGCAGTTCCCGGACTAGCGGGAGGCTATTAAGTATTCAGTACTTC.

The rearrangement joins TRBV5-1 to TRBJ2-5, with TRBD2 identical over 10 bases. Unmatched junction bases numbered 5, after V lost 1 base and J lost 2 bases. The CDR3 is 16 residues long. The V gene's germline CDR1 is SGHRS and CDR2 YFSETQ. This CDR3 is CASSLLAGVFQETQYF. The CDR3 DNA is TGCGCCAGCAGCTTGCTAGCGGGAGTTTTTCAAGAGACCCAGTACTTC. Variable domain in full (rest from reference TRBV5-1 and TRBJ2-5): KAGVTQTPRYLIKTRGQQVTLSCSPISGHRSVSWYQQTPGQGLQFLFEYFSETQRNKGNFPGRFSGRQFSNSRSEMNVSTLELGDSALYLCASSLLAGVFQETQYFGPGTRLLVL.

This clone occurred once. The chain employs TRBV5-4 and TRBJ2-5, with D possibly being TRBD1 or TRBD2 (6 bases each). The CDR3 length is 14 residues. Germline values: CDR1 SGHNT, CDR2 YYREEE (reference sequence). With 3 bases removed from V and 5 bases from J, the gap between germline ends came to 14 bases. CDR3 sequence (DNA): TGTGCCAGCAGCTCCCAGACGGGGGCGGAGACCCAGTACTTC. It specifies CASSSQTGAETQYF.

J is TRBJ2-3 and V is TRBV29-1, with a weak D call TRBD2 (5 bases). V lost 4 bases and J lost 2, with 16 bases in between. CDR3 length: 15 amino acids. Germline V lookup: CDR1 SQVTM, CDR2 ANQGSEA. The chain's CDR3 is CSVGVLQRYTDTQYF. DNA of the CDR3: TGCAGCGTTGGAGTCTTGCAGCGGTACACAGATACGCAGTATTTT.

This chain connects TRBV2 to TRBJ2-3, with 7 positions matching TRBD1. The V segment lost 6 bases and the J segment 6 bases; nucleotides outside the gene matches: 9. Germline V gene lookup returns CDR1 SNHLY and CDR2 FYNNEI. The CDR3 contains 14 residues. CDR3 coding DNA: TGTGCCAGCAGGAGGGACAGCGCAGAGGATACGCAGTATTTT. This translates into CASRRDSAEDTQYF. The full variable domain, rest sourced from reference TRBV2 and TRBJ2-3, is EPEVTQTPSHQVTQMGQEVILRCVPISNHLYFYWYRQILGQKVEFLVSFYNNEISEKSEIFDDQFSVERPDGSNFTLKIRSTKLEDSAMYFCASRRDSAEDTQYFGPGTRLTVL.